A single sample gave rise to the 15 T cell receptor beta chains below, sequenced in a study of vaccination and CD4 T cells after COVID-19. Each CDR3 protein is one row after TCRdb ran MiXCR on the PCR reads. The sample holds about 21,000 distinct CDR3 sequences, roughly 56% seen once. The source was CD4+ T cells from blood, collected before SARS-CoV-2 vaccination. These receptors were obtained from a human donor who had recovered from COVID-19.

This clonotype was observed a handful of times. The chain employs TRBV7-9 and TRBJ1-5; 11 bases line up with TRBD1. This CDR3 is 17 amino acids long. Germline values: CDR1 SEHNR, CDR2 FQNEAQ (reference sequence). Trimming cost V 6 bases and J 3 bases; bases outside gene matches: 10. CDR3 coding DNA: TGTGCCAGCAGAGCGGACAGGGGGCGTAGGGTCAATCAGCCCCAGCATTTT. Protein product: CASRADRGRRVNQPQHF.

The chain links TRBV7-2 to TRBJ1-2; possible D gene TRBD1, 5 bases. This CDR3 is built from 15 residues. Germline values: CDR1 SGHTA, CDR2 FQGNSA. V shed 5 bases and J shed 3 bases, with 16 bases lying between them. CDR3 loop: CASSRQTYADYGYTF. The CDR3 coding sequence is TGTGCCAGCAGCCGACAGACCTATGCTGACTATGGCTACACCTTC. The full variable domain, its missing parts supplied by reference TRBV7-2 and TRBJ1-2, is GAGVSQSPSNKVTEKGKDVELRCDPISGHTALYWYRQSLGQGLEFLIYFQGNSAPDKSGLPSDRFSAERTGGSVSTLTIQRTQQEDSAVYLCASSRQTYADYGYTFGSGTRLTVV.

The gene calls are TRBV10-3 and TRBJ2-7, with no clear D. V dropped 8 bases and J dropped 6 bases, with 5 bases sitting between them. The CDR3 runs to 9 residues. Looked up from germline, CDR1 is ENHRY and CDR2 is SYGVKD. CDR3 nucleotides: TGTGCCATCTGGATCGAGCAGTACTTC. Amino acid sequence: CAIWIEQYF.

This clonotype was observed a few times. The V and J genes are TRBV20-1 and TRBJ2-7; tentative D call: TRBD2 (6 bases). Germline-derived CDR1 and CDR2 are DFQATT and SNEGSKA (reference sequence). The CDR3 is 12 amino acids. The V and J ends lost 3 bases and 2 bases respectively, with 8 bases between them. In DNA form, the CDR3 reads TGCAGTGCTAGCGGGAGTGCCTACGAGCAGTACTTC. Amino acids: CSASGSAYEQYF.

A single count supports this clonotype. The chain couples TRBV5-1 to TRBJ1-1; TRBD1 is a possible D gene (5 bases). V was trimmed by 1 base and J by 1 base, leaving 11 bases between them. CDR3 size: 15 residues. Looked up from germline, CDR1 is SGHRS and CDR2 is YFSETQ. This CDR3 reads CASSLRSTGNTEAFF. CDR3 nucleotide sequence: TGCGCCAGCAGCTTGAGGAGTACAGGGAACACTGAAGCTTTCTTT.

The gene calls are TRBV28 and TRBJ1-1; TRBD1 is a possible D gene (5 bases). The germline gives CDR1 MDHEN, CDR2 SYDVKM. V was trimmed by 7 bases and J by 0 bases, leaving 9 bases between them. The CDR3 has 13 residues. This CDR3 is CASTATVNTEAFF. The CDR3 nucleotides read TGTGCCAGCACCGCGACAGTGAACACTGAAGCTTTCTTT.

The J gene is TRBJ2-1, the V gene TRBV19; 8 nucleotides agree with TRBD2. The CDR3 is 17 amino acids. Germline lookup yields CDR1 LNHDA and CDR2 SQIVND (reference sequence). Unmatched junction bases numbered 15, after V lost 5 bases and J lost 6 bases. CDR3 coding DNA: TGTGCCAGTAGTTTGAGGGGCCCGAGACTAGCGAGCAATGAGCAGTTCTTC. Translated, it gives CASSLRGPRLASNEQFF.

This rearrangement joins TRBV4-1 to TRBJ1-1; 8 positions match TRBD1. The CDR3 spans 16 residues. The V segment lost 4 bases and the J segment 3 bases; nucleotides outside the gene matches: 10. Per germline, CDR1 MGHRA and CDR2 YSYEKL. CDR3 sequence reads: CASSPLGQGADTEAFF. The CDR3 coding sequence is TGCGCCAGCAGCCCCTTGGGGCAGGGGGCGGACACTGAAGCTTTCTTT.

This clonotype has more than one count but fewer than ten. V and J are TRBV28 and TRBJ1-1; D remains unclear. The CDR3 covers 13 residues. Germline loops: CDR1 MDHEN, CDR2 SYDVKM. V was clipped by 6 bases and J by 2 bases, with 10 bases between them. The CDR3 DNA sequence: TGTGCCAGCAGGGTGACGGAAAACACTGAAGCTTTCTTT. This encodes CASRVTENTEAFF.

The J gene is TRBJ1-5, the V gene TRBV19; the D is unclear. Trimming took off 3 bases at V and 4 bases at J, with 7 bases between the two ends. In germline, CDR1 is LNHDA, CDR2 SQIVND (reference sequence). The CDR3 is made up of 13 amino acids. The CDR3 DNA reads as TGTGCCAGTAGTATCGCCAGGAATCAGCCCCAGCATTTT. Residues: CASSIARNQPQHF.

This sequence joins TRBV21-1 and TRBJ2-1; the DNA was not used to check the table's D call, TRBD1. TRBV21-1 is noted as a pseudogene. There are 14 residues in the CDR3. DNA of the CDR3: TGTGCCAGCAGCAAATCCCTGTCGGGCTGTGAGCAGTTCTTC. As protein: CASSKSLSGCEQFF.

This clonotype was seen a handful of times. This sequence joins TRBV20-1 and TRBJ2-3; TRBD2 matches 16 bases. Germline CDR1 DFQATT, CDR2 SNEGSKA (reference sequence). V dropped 0 bases and J dropped 2; count of bases not matched to a gene: 8. The CDR3 consists of 19 residues. CDR3: CSARDAGLAGGPSTDTQYF. CDR3 bases: TGCAGTGCTAGAGACGCGGGACTAGCGGGAGGGCCGTCCACAGATACGCAGTATTTT.

The rearrangement joins TRBV7-9 to TRBJ1-4; TRBD1 aligns across 10 bases. The CDR3 length is 14 residues. J was trimmed by 8 bases and V by 5 bases; bases with no gene match: 5. Looked up from germline, CDR1 is SEHNR and CDR2 is FQNEAQ (reference sequence). The CDR3 spells CASSRQGAMEKLFF. DNA of the CDR3: TGTGCCAGCAGCCGACAGGGGGCGATGGAAAAACTGTTTTTT.

The chain is built from TRBV15 and TRBJ2-1; TRBD2 might be the D (5 bases). The germline gives CDR1 LNHNV, CDR2 YYDKDF (reference sequence). The CDR3 is made up of 19 amino acids. V lost 0 bases to trimming and J lost 0 bases, with 18 bases between them. Here the CDR3 reads CATSRDYLTVTTSYNEQFF. The CDR3 DNA is TGTGCCACCAGCAGAGATTACTTGACGGTGACTACCTCCTACAATGAGCAGTTCTTC.

The chain combines TRBV21-1 with TRBJ2-2; the tabulated D call, TRBD2, remains unverified against the DNA. TRBV21-1 constitutes a pseudogene. The CDR3 covers 16 residues. The CDR3 here is CASSSSAGGPSGELFF. The CDR3 bases are TGTGCCAGCAGCTCGTCAGCGGGAGGGCCTTCCGGGGAGCTGTTTTTT.